Listed below are T cell receptor beta chains from one sample, sequenced in a study of T cells after yellow fever vaccination. TCRdb ran MiXCR on the 5' RACE reads and lists one entry per CDR3 protein. The repertoire includes about 370,000 distinct CDR3 sequences, under 14% of them detected once, and more than 15% sits in the top ten. Specimen: PBMCs, collected on the day of the first yellow fever vaccination. These receptors came from a man aged 18 to 29 who received the YFV17D yellow fever vaccine. Both conserved end residues are part of each CDR3. D genes are given only for firm matches. Clone size is not always given. Where it is, it says once, few, many or a class for expanded clones.

d_call | j_call | v_call | clone_size | cdr3_nt | cdr3_aa
TRBD1 | TRBJ1-5 | TRBV12-3/TRBV12-4 | few | TGTGCCAGCAGCAGGGGGTATCAGCCCCAGCATTTT | CASSRGYQPQHF
- | TRBJ1-5 | TRBV6-2/TRBV6-3 | - | TGTGCCAGCAGGGCCTCCCGGACCAATCAGCCCCAGCATTTT | CASRASRTNQPQHF
- | TRBJ1-4 | TRBV6-5 | - | TGTGCCAGCAGTTACAAGGGGGAGGCAGGAAAACTGTTTTTT | CASSYKGEAGKLFF
- | TRBJ1-3 | TRBV4-3 | few | TGCGCCAGCAGCCAAGATCCATTGCCTGGAAACACCATATATTTT | CASSQDPLPGNTIYF
- | TRBJ1-2 | TRBV5-6 | - | TGTGCCAGCAGCCTGGGGAATAACTATGGCTACACCTTC | CASSLGNNYGYTF
- | TRBJ2-5 | TRBV29-1 | many | TGCAGCGTTGGGCCGGGACTTAGGGAGACCCAGTACTTC | CSVGPGLRETQYF
- | TRBJ2-1 | TRBV6-5 | many | TGTGCCAGCAGTTACTCCGTCGGTGAGCAGTTCTTC | CASSYSVGEQFF
- | TRBJ1-4 | TRBV6-4 | - | TGTGCCAGCAGGAGACAGAGACCAAATGAAAAACTGTTTTTT | CASRRQRPNEKLFF
- | TRBJ1-2 | TRBV7-2 | few | TGTGCCAGCAGAATAGGGTCTGCCGGCGGCTACACCTTC | CASRIGSAGGYTF
TRBD2 | TRBJ2-7 | TRBV5-6 | few | TGTGCCAGCAGCTTGTACTGGGGGGGGTCCTACGAGCAGTACTTC | CASSLYWGGSYEQYF
- | TRBJ1-1 | TRBV5-5 | few | TGTGCCAGCAGCTTGGTTGGGACATGGAACACTGAAGCTTTCTTT | CASSLVGTWNTEAFF
TRBD2 | TRBJ2-5 | TRBV5-1 | - | TGCGCCAGCAGCTTGTTACCAGCCGGGACTAGCGGGGGAGAGACCCAGTACTTC | CASSLLPAGTSGGETQYF
TRBD1 | TRBJ1-2 | TRBV7-9 | few | TGTGCCAGCAGCACTCCGGGACAGGGACTTGGCTACACCTTC | CASSTPGQGLGYTF
- | TRBJ1-1 | TRBV6-1 | few | TGTGCCAGCCATTCGACACTCATGAACACTGAAGCTTTCTTT | CASHSTLMNTEAFF
- | TRBJ1-2 | TRBV4-2 | few | TGTGCCAGCAGCCAAGATTGGCCAGAATATGGCTACACCTTC | CASSQDWPEYGYTF
TRBD1 | TRBJ2-1 | TRBV5-1 | - | TGCGCCAGCAGCATAGACAGGGCCTACAATGAGCAGTTCTTC | CASSIDRAYNEQFF
- | TRBJ1-5 | TRBV7-8 | - | TGTGCCAGCAGCTGGGATTCGGGCCAAAGCAATCAGCCCCAGCATTTT | CASSWDSGQSNQPQHF
TRBD1 | TRBJ2-1 | TRBV12-3/TRBV12-4 | few | TGTGCCATTTCTCCCAGGGGGACCTACAATGAGCAGTTCTTC | CAISPRGTYNEQFF
TRBD1 | TRBJ2-5 | TRBV10-3 | few | TGTGCCATCGGACAGGGTGGAGAGACCCAGTACTTC | CAIGQGGETQYF
- | TRBJ2-7 | TRBV7-9 | - | TGTGCCAGCAGCTTCCCTGTCCACTACGAGCAGTACTTC | CASSFPVHYEQYF
TRBD1 | TRBJ2-6 | TRBV5-1 | - | TGCGCCAGCGGGACGGACAGGCGAGTGACTTTC | CASGTDRRVTF
TRBD1 | TRBJ1-2 | TRBV20-1 | few | TGCAGTGCTAGAGAGGGTCAGGGGGCCACATATGGCTACACCTTC | CSAREGQGATYGYTF